The rows below give T cell receptor beta chains drawn from one sample of a study of T cell repertoires in cytomegalovirus infection. No antigen has been assigned to these receptors. TCRdb used MiXCR to reprocess the reads, holding one entry per CDR3 protein. The data contain hundreds of thousands of distinct CDR3 sequences, approximately 33% of them singletons. Material: cultured CD8+ T cells from PBMCs, obtained from culture after CMV antigen stimulation. The receptor set was obtained from a human donor in good health (CMV status not recorded). Some clones in this sample may be carry-over from other donors' samples. Both conserved end residues are part of each CDR3. Fields, in order: CDR3 protein, CDR3 DNA, J gene, clone size, D gene, CDR3 length, V gene. A D gene is named only where the DNA matches it firmly. Clone size appears in some rows only: once, few, many, or a class for an expanded clone.

CDR3aa: CASSKLDRATEAFF
CDR3nt: TGTGCCAGCAGCAAATTAGACAGAGCCACTGAAGCTTTCTTT
j_gene: TRBJ1-1
abundance: NA
d_gene: NA
len: 14
v_gene: TRBV7-3

CDR3aa: CASSESPGENTEAFF
CDR3nt: TGTGCCAGCAGTGAAAGCCCCGGAGAAAACACTGAAGCTTTCTTT
j_gene: TRBJ1-1
abundance: NA
d_gene: NA
len: 15
v_gene: TRBV2

CDR3aa: CASSFGGVNEQFF
CDR3nt: TGTGCCAGCAGTTTTGGAGGGGTCAATGAGCAGTTCTTC
j_gene: TRBJ2-1
abundance: NA
d_gene: NA
len: 13
v_gene: TRBV27

CDR3aa: CAIRVLAGVGNEQFF
CDR3nt: TGTGCCATCAGGGTGTTAGCGGGGGTCGGGAATGAGCAGTTCTTC
j_gene: TRBJ2-1
abundance: many
d_gene: TRBD2
len: 15
v_gene: TRBV10-3

CDR3aa: CASSQVGPDTEAFF
CDR3nt: TGCGCCAGCAGCCAAGTTGGGCCCGACACTGAAGCTTTCTTT
j_gene: TRBJ1-1
abundance: few
d_gene: NA
len: 14
v_gene: TRBV4-1

CDR3aa: CASSLGDSEGTDTQYF
CDR3nt: TGTGCCAGCAGCTTAGGAGATAGCGAGGGCACAGATACGCAGTATTTT
j_gene: TRBJ2-3
abundance: NA
d_gene: NA
len: 16
v_gene: TRBV7-8

CDR3aa: CASSHGTLRSSYEQYF
CDR3nt: TGTGCCAGCAGCCACGGGACACTAAGGAGCTCCTACGAGCAGTACTTC
j_gene: TRBJ2-7
abundance: NA
d_gene: NA
len: 16
v_gene: TRBV14

CDR3aa: CASSGRLARWETQYF
CDR3nt: TGTGCCAGCAGCGGACGCCTAGCGAGGTGGGAGACCCAGTACTTC
j_gene: TRBJ2-5
abundance: NA
d_gene: NA
len: 15
v_gene: TRBV7-9

CDR3aa: CANSLDRQSYNEQFF
CDR3nt: TGTGCCAACAGCTTAGACAGGCAGTCCTACAATGAGCAGTTCTTC
j_gene: TRBJ2-1
abundance: NA
d_gene: NA
len: 15
v_gene: TRBV7-6

CDR3aa: CASRGRGSGEQYF
CDR3nt: TGTGCCAGCAGAGGCAGGGGATCGGGTGAGCAGTACTTC
j_gene: TRBJ2-7
abundance: NA
d_gene: NA
len: 13
v_gene: TRBV12-3/TRBV12-4

CDR3aa: CASGLIDRPQIEAFF
CDR3nt: TGTGCTAGTGGTTTGATCGACAGGCCCCAAATTGAAGCTTTCTTT
j_gene: TRBJ1-1
abundance: once
d_gene: NA
len: 15
v_gene: TRBV12-5

CDR3aa: CASSLAGKTSAYNEQFF
CDR3nt: TGTGCCAGCAGCTTAGCCGGGAAGACTAGTGCCTACAATGAGCAGTTCTTC
j_gene: TRBJ2-1
abundance: many
d_gene: NA
len: 17
v_gene: TRBV7-8

CDR3aa: CATSSTGDISGYTF
CDR3nt: TGTGCCACCAGCAGTACAGGGGACATTAGTGGCTACACCTTC
j_gene: TRBJ1-2
abundance: NA
d_gene: TRBD1
len: 14
v_gene: TRBV15

CDR3aa: CASSVVQPQHF
CDR3nt: TGTGCCAGCAGCGTAGTACAGCCCCAGCATTTT
j_gene: TRBJ1-5
abundance: few
d_gene: NA
len: 11
v_gene: TRBV9

CDR3aa: CASSSPGTANTRELFF
CDR3nt: TGTGCCAGCAGCTCCCCCGGGACGGCGAACACCAGGGAGCTGTTTTTT
j_gene: TRBJ2-2
abundance: NA
d_gene: NA
len: 16
v_gene: TRBV7-9

CDR3aa: CASSWDNTLGNTEAFF
CDR3nt: TGTGCCAGCAGTTGGGACAACACTCTGGGAAACACTGAAGCTTTCTTT
j_gene: TRBJ1-1
abundance: few
d_gene: NA
len: 16
v_gene: TRBV6-6

CDR3aa: CASSWTLGRGETQYF
CDR3nt: TGTGCCAGCAGCTGGACTTTGGGGCGCGGAGAGACCCAGTACTTC
j_gene: TRBJ2-5
abundance: NA
d_gene: NA
len: 15
v_gene: TRBV5-4

CDR3aa: CASSFGTSADTQYF
CDR3nt: TGTGCCAGCAGCTTCGGGACTAGCGCAGATACGCAGTATTTT
j_gene: TRBJ2-3
abundance: many
d_gene: TRBD2
len: 14
v_gene: TRBV7-2

CDR3aa: CASSLDGVEKLFF
CDR3nt: TGTGCCAGCAGCCTTGATGGGGTTGAAAAACTGTTTTTT
j_gene: TRBJ1-4
abundance: many
d_gene: NA
len: 13
v_gene: TRBV7-2

CDR3aa: CSARYLAGGLLYNEQFF
CDR3nt: TGCAGTGCTAGATATCTAGCGGGGGGGCTCTTGTACAATGAGCAGTTCTTC
j_gene: TRBJ2-1
abundance: few
d_gene: TRBD2
len: 17
v_gene: TRBV20-1

CDR3aa: CASRMKWDLNTYGYTF
CDR3nt: TGTGCCAGCAGGATGAAATGGGACCTAAATACCTATGGCTACACCTTC
j_gene: TRBJ1-2
abundance: NA
d_gene: NA
len: 16
v_gene: TRBV27

CDR3aa: CASSPSGLGGEQFF
CDR3nt: TGTGCCAGCAGCCCGTCCGGACTCGGAGGTGAGCAGTTCTTC
j_gene: TRBJ2-1
abundance: NA
d_gene: NA
len: 14
v_gene: TRBV11-3

CDR3aa: CSARSRPYNEQFF
CDR3nt: TGCAGTGCTAGGTCCCGTCCCTACAATGAGCAGTTCTTC
j_gene: TRBJ2-1
abundance: NA
d_gene: NA
len: 13
v_gene: TRBV20-1

CDR3aa: CASLQRWADYGYTF
CDR3nt: TGTGCCAGCCTTCAGAGGTGGGCGGACTATGGCTACACCTTC
j_gene: TRBJ1-2
abundance: NA
d_gene: NA
len: 14
v_gene: TRBV2

CDR3aa: CSASGGVYNEQFF
CDR3nt: TGCAGTGCCAGCGGGGGGGTCTACAATGAGCAGTTCTTC
j_gene: TRBJ2-1
abundance: NA
d_gene: TRBD2
len: 13
v_gene: TRBV20-1

CDR3aa: CASSLGGVEYF
CDR3nt: TGTGCCAGCAGCTTAGGCGGGGTGGAGTATTTT
j_gene: TRBJ2-3
abundance: few
d_gene: NA
len: 11
v_gene: TRBV7-9

CDR3aa: CASSFGTSGVADTQYF
CDR3nt: TGTGCCAGCAGCTTTGGGACTAGCGGGGTCGCAGATACGCAGTATTTT
j_gene: TRBJ2-3
abundance: NA
d_gene: TRBD2
len: 16
v_gene: TRBV5-4

CDR3aa: CASSQKPGPTYEQYF
CDR3nt: TGTGCCAGCAGCCAAAAACCGGGACCCACCTACGAGCAGTACTTC
j_gene: TRBJ2-7
abundance: few
d_gene: NA
len: 15
v_gene: TRBV14

CDR3aa: CASGGRGRNEQFF
CDR3nt: TGTGCCAGCGGTGGCAGGGGGAGAAATGAGCAGTTCTTC
j_gene: TRBJ2-1
abundance: few
d_gene: TRBD1
len: 13
v_gene: TRBV7-9

CDR3aa: CASSGRFSRSYNEQFF
CDR3nt: TGTGCCAGCTCCGGACGGTTTTCGCGCTCCTACAATGAGCAGTTCTTC
j_gene: TRBJ2-1
abundance: NA
d_gene: NA
len: 16
v_gene: TRBV18

CDR3aa: CANIGRRNEQFF
CDR3nt: TGTGCCAACATTGGACGGAGAAATGAGCAGTTCTTC
j_gene: TRBJ2-1
abundance: NA
d_gene: NA
len: 12
v_gene: TRBV2

CDR3aa: CATAFGGELFF
CDR3nt: TGTGCCACCGCGTTTGGTGGGGAGCTGTTTTTT
j_gene: TRBJ2-2
abundance: few
d_gene: NA
len: 11
v_gene: TRBV10-3